Presented here are 23 T cell receptor beta chains from one specimen sequenced in a study of T cell responses to AZD1222 COVID-19 vaccine. Clones were read by immunoSEQ multiplex PCR, and TCRdb kept only the in-frame ones, dropping some. The sample holds over 120,000 clones. What was sequenced was peripheral blood. These receptors were collected from an adult in good health.

The J gene is TRBJ1-1, the V gene TRBV11-2; TRBD1 agrees at 8 bases. Trimming took 6 bases from V and 1 from J; bases not matched to a gene: 7. The germline V gene encodes CDR1 SGHAT and CDR2 FQNNGV. CDR3 size: 15 residues. The CDR3 coding sequence is TGTGCCAGCAGAGACAGGGGTCGGGGGAACACTGAAGCTTTCTTT. Translating it yields CASRDRGRGNTEAFF.

The chain uses TRBV19 and TRBJ1-4, with 7 bases that match TRBD1. The CDR3 length is 19 residues. Germline V gives CDR1 LNHDA, CDR2 SQIVND (reference sequence). V trimming: 3 bases; J trimming: 4 bases; junction bases outside the gene matches: 17. The CDR3 reads CASSIWDRIRLGGNEKLFF. The DNA of the CDR3 is TGTGCCAGTAGTATTTGGGACAGAATCCGTCTAGGTGGTAATGAAAAACTGTTTTTT.

This rearrangement joins TRBV18 to TRBJ2-2; D remains ambiguous. CDR1 and CDR2 (germline): KGHSH, LQKENI. CDR3 length equals 16 residues. V was shortened by 2 bases and J by 7 bases, with 17 bases between the two germline ends. DNA for the CDR3: TGTGCCAGCTCACCAGTTTATGCGGTTGTTGGCGGGGAGCTGTTTTTT. This gives the protein CASSPVYAVVGGELFF. Full variable domain (missing parts from reference TRBV18 and TRBJ2-2): NAGVMQNPRHLVRRRGQEARLRCSPMKGHSHVYWYRQLPEEGLKFMVYLQKENIIDESGMPKERFSAEFPKEGPSILRIQQVVRGDSAAYFCASSPVYAVVGGELFFGEGSRLTVL.

The CDR3 is CASSSGTSGLTDTQYF. The CDR3 DNA is TGTGCCAGCAGTTCCGGGACTAGCGGGTTAACAGATACGCAGTATTTT. The rearrangement joins TRBV6-2 or TRBV6-3 to TRBJ2-3; 12 bases align to TRBD2. With 4 bases clipped from V and 3 bases from J, the junction kept 5 bases outside the gene matches. Per the germline V gene, CDR1 is MNHEY and CDR2 is SVGEGT. The CDR3 sequence is 16 residues long.

V and J are TRBV5-1 and TRBJ2-3, with D perhaps TRBD1 (5 bases). The CDR3 extends over 16 amino acids. Trimming pared 7 bases from V and 3 bases from J, leaving 21 bases between. Germline assignment: CDR1 SGHRS and CDR2 YFSETQ. The CDR3 sequence: CASRTTDTGYTDTQYF. In DNA, the CDR3 is TGCGCCAGCCGAACAACGGACACCGGCTATACAGATACGCAGTATTTT.

V is TRBV5-1 and J is TRBJ1-2; D is ambiguous. The CDR3 spans 14 residues. Germline loops: CDR1 SGHRS, CDR2 YFSETQ. The V end lost 1 base, the J end lost 4 bases, and 11 bases lay between the germline ends. CDR3: CASSLFQVAYGYTF. DNA for the CDR3: TGCGCCAGCAGCTTGTTCCAGGTCGCCTATGGCTACACCTTC.

The chain recombines TRBV7-9 with TRBJ1-6, with a possible D match to TRBD1 (6 bases). This CDR3 comprises 15 residues. Germline CDR1 and CDR2: SEHNR and FQNEAQ (reference sequence). The V end was cut by 0 bases, the J end by 7 bases, with 10 bases between. The CDR3 DNA sequence: TGTGCCAGCAGCTTAGCGGGGCAGGGGAATTCACCCCTCCACTTT. Amino acids: CASSLAGQGNSPLHF.

V and J are TRBV7-2 and TRBJ1-3; a possible D gene is TRBD1 (5 bases). The CDR3 runs to 16 residues. The germline V gene encodes CDR1 SGHTA and CDR2 FQGNSA. The V end lost 5 bases, the J end lost 0 bases, and 14 bases lay between the germline ends. CDR3 DNA: TGTGCCAGCAGCCCCCAGGGCATGGTCTCTGGAAACACCATATATTTT. Its protein is CASSPQGMVSGNTIYF.

The rearrangement links TRBV6-6 to TRBJ1-1, with D unresolved. Looked up from germline, CDR1 is MNHNY and CDR2 is SVGAGI (reference sequence). The CDR3 has 13 residues. With 7 bases removed from V and 2 bases from J, the gap between germline ends came to 11 bases. CDR3 DNA sequence: TGTGCCAGCATGGCCAGCCCCAACACTGAAGCTTTCTTT. Residues: CASMASPNTEAFF.

The chain recombines TRBV9 with TRBJ2-7; the match to TRBD2 covers 7 bases. The CDR3 is made up of 14 amino acids. CDR1 and CDR2 (germline): SGDLS, YYNGEE. J gave up 0 bases and V 4 bases, and 4 bases lay outside the gene matches. The CDR3 is CASSNRDYSYEQYF. CDR3 nucleotides: TGTGCCAGCAGCAACCGGGACTACTCCTACGAGCAGTACTTC.

The gene calls are TRBV14 and TRBJ2-1; D is uncertain. Germline CDR1 reads SGHDN; CDR2 reads FVKESK. CDR3 length: 11 residues. With 3 bases removed from V and 6 bases from J, the gap between germline ends came to 3 bases. CDR3 DNA sequence: TGTGCCAGCAGCCAGAGCAATGAGCAGTTCTTC. This encodes CASSQSNEQFF.

The chain has TRBV4-3 and TRBJ2-1; weak D call: TRBD1 (6 bases). V was pared by 3 bases and J by 4 bases, with 13 bases between. Germline CDR1 LGHNA, CDR2 YSLEER. The CDR3 runs to 15 residues. The chain's CDR3 is CASSQNIGQYNEQFF. Written as DNA, the CDR3 is TGCGCCAGCAGCCAGAATATTGGACAGTACAATGAGCAGTTCTTC.

The J gene is TRBJ2-3, the V gene TRBV2, with D unresolved. Trimming left V 3 bases short and J 2 bases short, with 3 bases between. Germline values: CDR1 SNHLY, CDR2 FYNNEI. CDR3 length equals 12 residues. The chain's CDR3 is CASSEFTDTQYF. Written as DNA, the CDR3 is TGTGCCAGCAGTGAGTTCACAGATACGCAGTATTTT.

The rearrangement links TRBV7-9 to TRBJ1-1; TRBD1 aligns across 7 bases. The V segment lost 4 bases and the J segment 0 bases; nucleotides outside the gene matches: 2. The germline gives CDR1 SEHNR, CDR2 FQNEAQ (reference sequence). CDR3 length equals 14 residues. The CDR3 here is CASSSGTVNTEAFF. The DNA for the CDR3 is TGTGCCAGCAGCTCCGGGACAGTGAACACTGAAGCTTTCTTT.

The chain employs TRBV19 and TRBJ2-2; D is unclear. Germline lookup yields CDR1 LNHDA and CDR2 SQIVND (reference sequence). V was clipped by 3 bases and J by 2 bases, with 7 bases between them. The CDR3 contains 14 residues. The CDR3 is CASSISRNTGELFF. CDR3 in DNA: TGTGCCAGTAGTATTTCCAGAAACACCGGGGAGCTGTTTTTT.

The gene calls are TRBV2 and TRBJ1-5; tentatively, D is TRBD1 (5 bases). Germline-derived CDR1 and CDR2 are SNHLY and FYNNEI. V lost 6 bases, J lost 7 bases, and 13 bases lay in between. The CDR3 is 13 residues long. CDR3 region: CASRPEGRQPQHF. Here the CDR3 DNA reads TGTGCCAGCAGGCCCGAGGGACGCCAGCCCCAGCATTTT.

CDR3 in DNA: TGTGCCAGCAGCTTACTCCGGGACACCCAAGAGACCCAGTACTTC. Its protein is CASSLLRDTQETQYF. The chain couples TRBV7-3 to TRBJ2-5; maybe TRBD1 (6 bases). The CDR3 runs 15 residues. Trimming cost V 2 bases and J 1 base, with 11 bases left between them. Germline CDR1 reads SGHTA; CDR2 reads FQGTGA.

The chain employs TRBV3-1 (or the pseudogene TRBV3-2) and TRBJ2-5; D remains unclear. Between the trimmed V and J ends, which lost 0 bases and 5 bases, there was a span of 19 bases. The CDR3 sequence is 17 residues long. CDR1 is LGHDT, CDR2 YNNKEL, per germline (reference sequence). CDR3 residues: CASSQDITQAGRETQYF. CDR3 DNA sequence: TGTGCCAGCAGCCAAGATATAACTCAGGCCGGGCGGGAGACCCAGTACTTC.

The chain carries TRBV19 and TRBJ2-1; 7 bases fit TRBD2. Germline V gene sequence: CDR1 LNHDA, CDR2 SQIVND (reference sequence). V dropped 10 bases and J dropped 7; count of bases not matched to a gene: 16. The CDR3 totals 15 residues. CDR3 sequence (DNA): TGTGCCACCGGCGGGGGAGCCACCGAGATAAATGAGCAGTTCTTC. This codes for CATGGGATEINEQFF.

The V call is TRBV24-1, the J call TRBJ2-1, with 9 bases lining up with TRBD2. J was trimmed by 5 bases and V by 7 bases; bases with no gene match: 8. The germline gives CDR1 KGHDR, CDR2 SFDVKD. The CDR3 totals 15 residues. CDR3 loop: CATRRSGGTNNEQFF. DNA of the CDR3: TGTGCCACCAGACGGAGCGGGGGGACTAACAATGAGCAGTTCTTC.

V usage is TRBV28 and J usage is TRBJ1-4; D is perhaps TRBD1 (6 bases). Between the trimmed V and J ends, which lost 7 bases and 8 bases, there was a span of 29 bases. The CDR3 spans 18 residues. CDR1 is MDHEN, CDR2 SYDVKM, per germline. The CDR3: CASNPGGPQGWSGEKLFF. CDR3 DNA sequence: TGTGCCAGCAACCCGGGGGGGCCTCAGGGATGGAGCGGAGAAAAACTGTTTTTT.

The chain couples TRBV15 to TRBJ1-2; D perhaps matches TRBD1 (6 bases). The CDR3 length is 14 residues. The germline V gene encodes CDR1 LNHNV and CDR2 YYDKDF (reference sequence). The V end lost 0 bases, the J end lost 3 bases, and 8 bases lay between the germline ends. CDR3: CATSRDHRDYGYTF. CDR3 nucleotide sequence: TGTGCCACCAGCAGAGATCACAGGGACTATGGCTACACCTTC.

The chain links TRBV18 to TRBJ1-1, with D tentatively TRBD1 (5 bases). Germline V lookup: CDR1 KGHSH, CDR2 LQKENI. Trimming removed 2 bases at V and 3 bases at J, with 19 bases between. There are 17 residues in the CDR3. CDR3 DNA sequence: TGTGCCAGCTCACCAATCGGGGCGGACTCTAGATACACTGAAGCTTTCTTT. The encoded protein is CASSPIGADSRYTEAFF.